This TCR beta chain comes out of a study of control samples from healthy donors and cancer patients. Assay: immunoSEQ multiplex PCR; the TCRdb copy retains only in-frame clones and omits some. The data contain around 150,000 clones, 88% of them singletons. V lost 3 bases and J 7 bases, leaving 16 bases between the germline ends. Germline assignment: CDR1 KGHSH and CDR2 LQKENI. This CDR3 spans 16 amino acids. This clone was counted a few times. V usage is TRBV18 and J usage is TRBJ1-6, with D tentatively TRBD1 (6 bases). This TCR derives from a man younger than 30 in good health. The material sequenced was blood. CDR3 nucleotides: TGTGCCAGCTCACCTCTCTCCGGGCAGGGGAATTCACCCCTCCACTTT. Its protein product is CASSPLSGQGNSPLHF.